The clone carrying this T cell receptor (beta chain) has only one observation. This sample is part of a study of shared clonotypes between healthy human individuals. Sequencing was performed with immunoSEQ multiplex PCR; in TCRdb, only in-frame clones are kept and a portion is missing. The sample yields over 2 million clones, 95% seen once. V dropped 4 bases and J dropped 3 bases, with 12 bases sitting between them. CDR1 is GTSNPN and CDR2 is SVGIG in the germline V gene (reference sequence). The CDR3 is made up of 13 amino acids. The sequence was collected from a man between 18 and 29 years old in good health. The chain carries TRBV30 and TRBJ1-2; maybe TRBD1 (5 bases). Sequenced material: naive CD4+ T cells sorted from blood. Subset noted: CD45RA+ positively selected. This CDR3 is CAWTPRGDYGYTF. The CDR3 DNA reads TGTGCCTGGACCCCCCGGGGCGACTATGGCTACACCTTC.